The text below deals with one TCR beta chain. Its antigen is undetermined. The CDR3 is made up of 15 amino acids. Germline loops: CDR1 SGHAT, CDR2 FQNNGV. V shed 5 bases and J 4 bases; nucleotides not matched to a gene: 10. A multiplex PCR was run with 60 Vbeta primers and 13 Jbeta primers. Clones were read by immunoSEQ multiplex PCR, and TCRdb kept only the in-frame ones, dropping some. The sample carries around 150,000 clones, over 75% recorded once. The data derive from a study of cytomegalovirus exposure and HLA in healthy donors. General study points: Beyond CMV serostatus, there was no information to go on about immune exposure. Most CMV-associated TCR beta chains were later found to appear HLA-restricted.

The gene calls are TRBV11-2 and TRBJ1-1, with 7 bases lining up with TRBD1. The sample was PBMCs. The source is a woman aged 25-40 years in good health and CMV-seronegative. CDR3 sequence: CASSPSQGTGTEAFF. CDR3 DNA: TGTGCCAGCAGCCCATCACAGGGGACGGGCACTGAAGCTTTCTTT.